One sample yielded the 22 T cell receptor beta chains listed below, sequenced in a study of T cells in Graves' hyperthyroidism and ophthalmopathy. The source material, RNA transcripts, was used to amplify TCR beta CDR3 regions. First-round RT-PCR targeting the TCR CDR3 was performed with the HTBI primer set. Each CDR3 protein gets one entry after TCRdb re-called the multiplex PCR reads with MiXCR. The sample has about 350,000 distinct CDR3 sequences, approximately 15% seen once. The sample consisted of blood. These receptors came from a woman in her thirties with Graves' hyperthyroidism.

This clonotype appeared many times. The CDR3 here is CASSPAGPSGNTIYF. The CDR3 nucleotides are TGTGCCAGCAGTCCCGCGGGACCGTCTGGAAACACCATATATTTT. The chain links TRBV28 to TRBJ1-3; tentatively, D is TRBD1 (5 bases). This CDR3 region has 15 residues. The V end lost 5 bases, the J end lost 1 base, and 12 bases lay between the germline ends. The germline V gene encodes CDR1 MDHEN and CDR2 SYDVKM.

The chain couples TRBV7-9 to TRBJ2-4, with D unclear. Germline-derived CDR1 and CDR2 are SEHNR and FQNEAQ (reference sequence). V lost 8 bases and J 0 bases, leaving 8 bases between the germline ends. The CDR3 covers 13 residues. Here the CDR3 DNA reads TGTGCCAGCGAAATCCTAGCCAAAAACATTCAGTACTTC. It yields the protein CASEILAKNIQYF.

Ten or more counts support this clonotype. The CDR3 region has the DNA TGTGCCAGCAGCGACCCGGGATCTCAAGAGACCCAGTACTTC. Protein: CASSDPGSQETQYF. V usage is TRBV5-6 and J usage is TRBJ2-5; the D gene is possibly TRBD2 (5 bases). Trimming shortened V by 4 bases and J by 2 bases, and 12 bases separated the two germline ends. The CDR3 runs to 14 residues. Germline V lookup: CDR1 SGHDT, CDR2 YYEEEE.

The rearrangement joins TRBV3-2 to TRBJ2-7; TRBD1, as called in the table, went unchecked against the DNA. TRBV3-2 has pseudogene status. The CDR3 sequence is 13 residues long. The CDR3 DNA sequence: TGTGCCCCCGGGGAGAGATCTATTTACGAGCAGTACTTC. Its translation: CAPGERSIYEQYF.

The rearrangement joins TRBV12-3 or TRBV12-4 to TRBJ1-4; the match to TRBD1 covers 7 bases. V lost 6 bases, J lost 5 bases, and 3 bases stayed unmatched. CDR3 length: 13 amino acids. This CDR3 reads CASRGGSNEKLFF. The DNA of the CDR3 is TGTGCCAGCAGAGGGGGCAGCAATGAAAAACTGTTTTTT.

This rearrangement joins TRBV10-3 to TRBJ1-1; a possible D gene is TRBD1 (5 bases). This CDR3 has 14 residues. V gave up 0 bases and J gave up 5 bases, with 10 bases separating them. Germline loops: CDR1 ENHRY, CDR2 SYGVKD. The CDR3: CAISESAGNTEAFF. The CDR3 nucleotides are TGTGCCATCAGTGAGTCAGCAGGGAATACTGAAGCTTTCTTT.

This clonotype has ten or more counts. V is TRBV5-8 and J is TRBJ1-1; D unclear. The CDR3 runs 15 residues. V gave up 0 bases and J gave up 0 bases, with 9 bases separating them. Germline CDR1 is SGHTS and CDR2 is YDEGEE. CDR3 amino acids: CASSLVPQMNTEAFF. The CDR3 DNA follows: TGTGCCAGCAGCTTGGTGCCACAGATGAACACTGAAGCTTTCTTT. The full variable domain, with the rest looked up from reference TRBV5-8 and TRBJ1-1, is EAGVTQSPTHLIKTRGQQATLRCSPISGHTSVYWYQQALGLGLQFLLWYDEGEERNRGNFPPRFSGRQFPNYSSELNVNALELEDSALYLCASSLVPQMNTEAFFGQGTRLTVV.

In this sample, this clonotype turned up many times. The chain recombines TRBV19 with TRBJ1-5; D unresolved. CDR3 length: 15 residues. Per germline, CDR1 LNHDA and CDR2 SQIVND (reference sequence). V lost 4 bases and J lost 0, with 10 bases in between. CDR3 in DNA: TGTGCCAGTAGTAGATGGGGTTATAGCAATCAGCCCCAGCATTTT. Translating it yields CASSRWGYSNQPQHF.

This clonotype was recorded many times. This chain links TRBV20-1 with TRBJ2-5; maybe TRBD1 (5 bases). Trimming shortened V by 5 bases and J by 3 bases, and 16 bases separated the two germline ends. Germline V lookup: CDR1 DFQATT, CDR2 SNEGSKA (reference sequence). This CDR3 comprises 14 residues. CDR3 coding DNA: TGCAGTGCTTCCAAATGGGGCAGAGAAGAGACCCAGTACTTC. Its translation is CSASKWGREETQYF.

This clonotype was seen repeatedly, ten times or more. This sequence joins TRBV28 and TRBJ2-1; D ambiguous. The CDR3 totals 11 residues. Germline CDR1 MDHEN, CDR2 SYDVKM. V was clipped by 3 bases and J by 8 bases, with 5 bases between them. In DNA, the CDR3 is TGTGCCAGCAGTTTTTGTTATGAGCAGTTCTTC. It yields the protein CASSFCYEQFF.

This clonotype was observed many times. The chain carries TRBV25-1 and TRBJ2-2; no firm D call. With 4 bases removed from V and 5 bases from J, the gap between germline ends came to 5 bases. The CDR3 spans 12 residues. Per the germline V gene, CDR1 is MGHDK and CDR2 is SYGVNS. This chain's CDR3 is CASSGVTGELFF. CDR3 bases: TGTGCCAGCAGTGGGGTAACCGGGGAGCTGTTTTTT.

In this sample, this clonotype turned up a few times. V usage is TRBV7-9 and J usage is TRBJ2-7; 7 nucleotides agree with TRBD1. The CDR3 sequence is 12 residues long. Looked up from germline, CDR1 is SEHNR and CDR2 is FQNEAQ (reference sequence). V shed 8 bases, J shed 0 bases, and the junction held 1 base outside the gene matches. CDR3 amino acids: CASEGASYEQYF. CDR3 coding DNA: TGTGCCAGCGAGGGGGCCTCCTACGAGCAGTACTTC. Supplemented by reference TRBV7-9 and TRBJ2-7, the full variable domain reads DTGVSQNPRHKITKRGQNVTFRCDPISEHNRLYWYRQTLGQGPEFLTYFQNEAQLEKSRLLSDRFSAERPKGSFSTLEIQRTEQGDSAMYLCASEGASYEQYFGPGTRLTVT.

The rearrangement uses TRBV28 and TRBJ2-1, with 7 nucleotides matching TRBD2. With V trimmed by 7 bases and J by 13 bases, 13 bases remained unmatched. The CDR3 has 13 residues. Germline CDR1 reads MDHEN; CDR2 reads SYDVKM. CDR3 in amino acids: CASIAGLRYGQFF. The DNA for the CDR3 is TGTGCCAGCATAGCGGGTCTTCGTTATGGTCAGTTCTTC. The variable domain in full, completed from reference TRBV28 and TRBJ2-1, reads DVKVTQSSRYLVKRTGEKVFLECVQDMDHENMFWYRQDPGLGLRLIYFSYDVKMKEKGDIPEGYSVSREKKERFSLILESASTNQTSMYLCASIAGLRYGQFFGPGTRLTVL.

The chain employs TRBV20-1 and TRBJ2-3; a weak D match, TRBD2 (6 bases). This CDR3 comprises 14 residues. Germline V lookup: CDR1 DFQATT, CDR2 SNEGSKA (reference sequence). Trimming removed 4 bases at V and 6 bases at J, with 17 bases between. CDR3 coding DNA: TGCAGTGCTATTACGGGACTCCAGACGGATACGCAGTATTTT. Its protein is CSAITGLQTDTQYF.

This chain joins TRBV20-1 and TRBJ2-5; maybe TRBD2 (6 bases). The V gene's germline CDR1 is DFQATT and CDR2 SNEGSKA (reference sequence). The length of the CDR3 is 14 residues. The V gene lost 0 bases and the J gene lost 7 bases, with 15 bases spanning the gap. This CDR3 reads CSARDDAEGGTQYF. CDR3 nucleotide sequence: TGCAGTGCTAGAGATGACGCGGAGGGTGGGACCCAGTACTTC.

This clonotype was detected once. This rearrangement joins TRBV5-4 to TRBJ1-5; 7 positions match TRBD1. Germline CDR1 is SGHNT and CDR2 is YYREEE (reference sequence). This CDR3 is built from 14 residues. After removal of 4 bases from V and 3 bases from J, the junction contained 4 bases not matched to a gene. CDR3 protein: CASSEQGYNQPQHF. CDR3 sequence (DNA): TGTGCCAGCAGCGAACAGGGGTACAATCAGCCCCAGCATTTT.

This chain joins TRBV6-1 and TRBJ1-6; 9 nucleotides align to TRBD1. This CDR3 region has 15 residues. The junction had 6 bases not matched to a gene; V was cut back by 5 bases and J by 7 bases. Germline assignment: CDR1 MNHNS and CDR2 SASEGT. The CDR3 region has the DNA TGTGCCAGCAGTCGGGTCGGGACAGGGAATTCACCCCTCCACTTT. Its translation is CASSRVGTGNSPLHF.

The V call is TRBV19, the J call TRBJ1-6, with 8 bases aligning to TRBD1. Germline-derived CDR1 and CDR2 are LNHDA and SQIVND (reference sequence). V dropped 5 bases and J dropped 10; count of bases not matched to a gene: 4. CDR3 length equals 13 residues. The CDR3 loop is CASSGQGLSPLHF. CDR3 sequence (DNA): TGTGCCAGTAGTGGACAGGGTCTGTCACCCCTCCACTTT.

This clonotype has ten or more counts. This rearrangement joins TRBV9 to TRBJ2-3; 8 bases line up with TRBD2. V lost 4 bases, J lost 4 bases, and 8 bases stayed unmatched. The CDR3 contains 15 residues. Germline assignment: CDR1 SGDLS and CDR2 YYNGEE. CDR3: CASSFSTSVSDTQYF. The CDR3 bases are TGTGCCAGCAGCTTTTCGACTAGCGTCTCAGATACGCAGTATTTT.

This clonotype occurred many times. The V and J genes are TRBV28 and TRBJ2-3; D unclear. This CDR3 has 14 residues. The germline V gene encodes CDR1 MDHEN and CDR2 SYDVKM. V gave up 2 bases and J gave up 1 base, with 7 bases separating them. CDR3 in amino acids: CASSLHRGTDTQYF. Here the CDR3 DNA reads TGTGCCAGCAGTTTACATCGTGGCACAGATACGCAGTATTTT.

This clonotype showed up many times. This chain uses TRBV6-2 or TRBV6-3 with TRBJ2-1, with unresolved D. This CDR3 has 13 residues. Germline V CDR1 and CDR2: MNHEY, SVGEGT. V was pared by 8 bases and J by 0 bases, with 8 bases between. In nucleotides, the CDR3 is TGTGCCAGCGCCTCGAGCTCCTACAATGAGCAGTTCTTC. Its protein is CASASSSYNEQFF.

This clonotype came up many times. The chain joins TRBV28 to TRBJ2-7, with D possibly matching TRBD2 (6 bases). V lost 5 bases to trimming and J lost 1 base, with 15 bases between them. Per the germline V gene, CDR1 is MDHEN and CDR2 is SYDVKM. The CDR3 extends over 15 amino acids. The CDR3 nucleotides read TGTGCCAGCAGTCCCCTTGGGACTGGGTCCTACGAGCAGTACTTC. This codes for CASSPLGTGSYEQYF.